A selection of T cell receptor beta chains follows, all from one sample in a study of CD8 T cells in Susac syndrome. TCRdb itself ran the immunoSEQ multiplex PCR reads through MiXCR, one entry per CDR3 protein. The data show 400,000 or so distinct CDR3 sequences, approximately 85% seen once. The specimen was CD8+ T cells from PBMCs. The origin of the receptors is a human donor with multiple sclerosis. Both conserved end residues are part of each CDR3. The D gene is left open where the match is weak. A clone size is listed for some rows: how often the clone was seen (once, few, many), or a class if it is expanded.

v_gene	d_gene	abundance	j_gene	CDR3aa	CDR3nt
TRBV5-1	NA	NA	TRBJ1-4	CASSRSRGVTNEKLFF	TGCGCCAGCAGCCGGAGCCGAGGGGTAACTAATGAAAAACTGTTTTTT
TRBV7-9	TRBD2	NA	TRBJ2-3	CASSPPPGLAGAPKDTQYF	TGTGCCAGCAGCCCCCCCCCTGGACTAGCGGGGGCCCCTAAGGATACGCAGTATTTT
TRBV27	TRBD2	NA	TRBJ2-7	CASSFLSTSGGPYEQYF	TGTGCCAGCAGTTTCCTCTCGACTAGCGGGGGGCCCTACGAGCAGTACTTC
TRBV2	TRBD1	NA	TRBJ2-2	CASSDEDGTEYTGELFF	TGTGCCAGCAGTGATGAAGACGGGACAGAATACACCGGGGAGCTGTTTTTT
TRBV24-1	NA	NA	TRBJ2-2	CATSAGRTGELFF	TGTGCCACCAGTGCGGGGCGCACCGGGGAGCTGTTTTTT
TRBV6-1	TRBD1	NA	TRBJ2-3	CASSTGTGSVDTQYF	TGTGCCAGCAGTACCGGGACAGGTAGCGTAGATACGCAGTATTTT
TRBV5-4	NA	NA	TRBJ2-7	CASSPRGEQYF	TGTGCCAGCAGCCCCAGGGGCGAGCAGTACTTC
TRBV7-9	NA	NA	TRBJ2-3	CASSAEHRGGWTDTQYF	TGTGCCAGCAGCGCCGAACACAGGGGAGGTTGGACAGATACGCAGTATTTT
TRBV27	TRBD1	NA	TRBJ1-4	CASSPRQGKDEKLFF	TGTGCCAGCAGTCCCCGACAGGGGAAAGATGAAAAACTGTTTTTT
TRBV4-1	NA	NA	TRBJ2-1	CATTADPSRYNEQFF	TGCGCCACTACCGCTGACCCCTCAAGATACAATGAGCAGTTCTTC
TRBV9	TRBD1	NA	TRBJ2-3	CASSPWTGSTLDTQYF	TGTGCCAGCAGCCCCTGGACAGGGTCCACTTTAGATACGCAGTATTTT
TRBV4-1	NA	NA	TRBJ1-6	CASSQETRPVMDSPLHF	TGCGCCAGCAGCCAAGAGACTCGACCGGTAATGGATTCACCCCTCCACTTT
TRBV5-1	NA	NA	TRBJ2-3	CASSLDDTDTQYF	TGCGCCAGCAGCTTGGACGACACAGATACGCAGTATTTT
TRBV7-6	TRBD2	NA	TRBJ2-1	CASSLERESYNEQFF	TGTGCCAGCAGCTTAGAGCGGGAGTCCTACAATGAGCAGTTCTTC
TRBV2	NA	NA	TRBJ2-7	CASKAGPTYEQYF	TGTGCCAGCAAGGCGGGCCCGACCTACGAGCAGTACTTC
TRBV7-9	NA	NA	TRBJ2-5	CASSPWDTQETQYF	TGTGCCAGCAGCCCCTGGGACACCCAAGAGACCCAGTACTTC
TRBV27	TRBD1	few	TRBJ2-7	CASSWGQLYEQYF	TGTGCCAGCAGTTGGGGACAGCTTTACGAGCAGTACTTC
TRBV27	NA	NA	TRBJ2-2	CASSNLNTGELFF	TGTGCCAGCAGTAACTTGAACACCGGGGAGCTGTTTTTT
TRBV20-1	NA	NA	TRBJ1-5	CSARDTRPGVDQPQHF	TGCAGTGCTAGAGATACTCGGCCAGGAGTTGATCAGCCCCAGCATTTT
TRBV20-1	NA	NA	TRBJ2-7	CSAISTLEEPSYEQYF	TGCAGTGCTATATCGACCCTGGAAGAGCCGTCCTACGAGCAGTACTTC
TRBV5-1	NA	NA	TRBJ1-1	CASSLEGYTEVFF	TGCGCCAGCAGCTTAGAGGGGTACACTGAAGTTTTCTTT
TRBV27	TRBD1	NA	TRBJ1-2	CASTRNEGADYGYTF	TGTGCCAGCACGAGAAACGAGGGGGCCGACTATGGCTACACCTTC
TRBV30	TRBD1	NA	TRBJ2-1	CAWADRGTNDEQFF	TGTGCCTGGGCGGACAGGGGCACTAACGATGAGCAGTTCTTC
TRBV6-4	TRBD2	NA	TRBJ2-3	CASSDLAGGTDTQYF	TGTGCCAGCAGTGACTTAGCGGGGGGCACAGATACGCAGTATTTT
TRBV29-1	NA	NA	TRBJ1-2	CSTWTANYGYTF	TGCAGCACCTGGACAGCTAACTATGGCTACACCTTC
TRBV2	NA	NA	TRBJ1-3	CASKVTRCSGNTIYF	TGTGCCAGCAAGGTCACCCGATGCTCTGGAAACACCATATATTTT
TRBV29-1	TRBD2	once	TRBJ2-1	CSVDGGTSGSWYEQFF	TGCAGCGTTGATGGGGGGACTAGCGGGAGTTGGTATGAGCAGTTCTTC